This T cell receptor (beta chain) was identified in a study of cytomegalovirus exposure and HLA in healthy donors. Study-wide findings and caveats: CMV antigen specificity was confirmed in vitro for a few CMV-associated chains. TCR beta chain V- and J-gene trimming was linked, in a later analysis, to a missense variant in DCLRE1C.

13 Jbeta primers and 60 Vbeta primers were used for the PCR. This table comes from immunoSEQ multiplex PCR, and its TCRdb copy is limited to in-frame clones, with some not included. The sample has some 220,000 clones; around 80% are singletons. The V end lost 1 base, the J end lost 3 bases, and 7 bases lay between the germline ends. The CDR3 is 13 residues long. In germline, CDR1 is SGHDT, CDR2 YYEEEE. Regarding this clone: Its antigen remains unidentified.

The receptor was derived from a boy under 18 in good health and CMV-seronegative. Sequencing was carried out using PBMCs. This chain uses TRBV5-6 with TRBJ1-2; tentatively, D is TRBD1 (6 bases). The chain's CDR3 is CASSLTGYYGYTF. DNA of the CDR3: TGTGCCAGCAGCTTGACAGGGTACTATGGCTACACCTTC.